This paragraph covers one T cell receptor beta chain sequence. Study processing details: Estimated nucleated cell counts came from reference gene primer amplification. Using immunoSEQ multiplex PCR, the repertoire was profiled, and TCRdb retains in-frame clones only, with some absent. V and J calls and clone size come straight from that table; D and trimming were deduced from the DNA. This sample has around 150,000 clones, with about 83% found just once. The sample belongs to a study of blood T cell repertoires in COVID-19. Study overall: From the United States, Italy and Spain came samples of acute and convalescent COVID-19. Sample material is recorded as cDNA or gDNA derived from T cells, B-cell-depleted T cells, or PBMCs.

This CDR3 region has 15 residues. The trim removed 3 bases at V and 3 bases at J, leaving 5 bases unmatched. CDR1 is LNHDA and CDR2 is SQIVND in the germline V gene (reference sequence). The TCR comes from a woman aged 40 to 50 with acute or convalescent COVID-19. The rearrangement joins TRBV19 to TRBJ2-3; 8 bases are a match to TRBD2. The sample was peripheral blood. CDR3 DNA sequence: TGTGCCAGTAGTATCGGGGGGGGCAGGACAGATACGCAGTATTTT. It is translated as CASSIGGGRTDTQYF.